The present TCR beta chain was sequenced within a study of spatial heterogeneity in lung cancer. Across the whole study: The follow-up PBMC samples were sequenced whenever they were available. The median time to follow-up was roughly 24 months after resection.

Time point defined: blood at routine non-recurrence follow-up after resection. Unsorted samples of tumor, nontumor lung or frozen PBMC had their whole RNA sequenced. This clonotype has just a few counts. This CDR3 region has 15 residues. The germline V gene has CDR1 MNHEY and CDR2 SMNVEV (reference sequence). The trim removed 7 bases at V and 2 bases at J, leaving 7 bases unmatched. TCRdb recomputed calls from the 5' RACE reads with MiXCR, one row per CDR3 protein. The table records about 29,000 distinct CDR3 sequences, about 9.4% of them present only once. The sequence came from a female donor with early-stage non-small cell lung cancer. This material consisted of PBMCs, taken at follow-up. J is TRBJ2-3 and V is TRBV27, with TRBD2 identical over 9 bases. The CDR3 loop reads CASKLTSGSTDTQYF. The CDR3 DNA reads as TGTGCCAGCAAACTGACTAGCGGTTCCACAGATACGCAGTATTTT.